This passage covers 27 T cell receptor beta chains from one sample sequenced in a study of T cell responses to AZD1222 COVID-19 vaccine. Method: immunoSEQ multiplex PCR; TCRdb's copy keeps in-frame clones and lacks some. The data show about 140,000 clones, about 90% seen once. Sample: peripheral blood, taken 28 days after the second AZD1222 dose. Receptor source: an adult who received the AZD1222 COVID-19 vaccine.

The chain uses TRBV5-6 and TRBJ2-5; D might be TRBD1 (5 bases). The CDR3 extends over 14 amino acids. The germline V gene encodes CDR1 SGHDT and CDR2 YYEEEE. V was cut by 1 base and J by 5 bases, with 12 bases left in between. Here the CDR3 reads CASSLWGAKETQYF. CDR3 nucleotides: TGTGCCAGCAGCTTGTGGGGCGCGAAGGAGACCCAGTACTTC.

The gene calls are TRBV24-1 and TRBJ2-1; D is possibly TRBD1 (6 bases). There are 12 residues in the CDR3. Trimming removed 1 base at V and 10 bases at J, with 7 bases between. CDR1 and CDR2 from the germline V gene are KGHDR and SFDVKD. The CDR3 reads CATSDFGTEQFF. DNA of the CDR3: TGTGCCACCAGTGATTTCGGGACAGAGCAGTTCTTC.

A few counts support this clone. The rearrangement joins TRBV4-1 to TRBJ2-2; D possibly uses TRBD1 or TRBD2 (5 bases each). Germline lookup yields CDR1 MGHRA and CDR2 YSYEKL. Trimming left V 1 base short and J 9 bases short, with 15 bases between. This CDR3 has 15 amino acids. The CDR3 DNA is TGCGCCAGCAGCCAAGGAGTCGCTGGGACCCGGGAGCTGTTTTTT. Translating it yields CASSQGVAGTRELFF.

The V and J genes are TRBV28 and TRBJ2-7, with 8 nucleotides matching TRBD1. Germline V lookup: CDR1 MDHEN, CDR2 SYDVKM. This CDR3 is 14 amino acids long. Losses at the gene ends were 3 bases for V and 2 bases for J; bases not matched to a gene: 3. The CDR3 loop reads CASSLRGQAYEQYF. The CDR3 DNA follows: TGTGCCAGCAGTTTGAGGGGACAGGCCTACGAGCAGTACTTC. Looking up the rest from reference TRBV28 and TRBJ2-7 gives the full variable domain: DVKVTQSSRYLVKRTGEKVFLECVQDMDHENMFWYRQDPGLGLRLIYFSYDVKMKEKGDIPEGYSVSREKKERFSLILESASTNQTSMYLCASSLRGQAYEQYFGPGTRLTVT.

CDR3 residues: CACTTGSVSPLHF. The DNA of the CDR3 is TGTGCCTGCACGACAGGGTCGGTCTCACCCCTCCACTTT. This chain links TRBV30 with TRBJ1-6; 7 positions agree with TRBD1. V lost 6 bases and J lost 10; bases outside the gene matches: 9. The CDR3 is 13 amino acids. Germline CDR1 reads GTSNPN; CDR2 reads SVGIG (reference sequence). Together with reference TRBV30 and TRBJ1-6, the CDR3 gives the full variable domain: SQTIHQWPATLVQPVGSPLSLECTVEGTSNPNLYWYRQAAGRGLQLLFYSVGIGQISSEVPQNLSASRPQDRQFILSSKKLLLSDSGFYLCACTTGSVSPLHFGNGTRLTVT.

This chain joins TRBV5-1 and TRBJ2-5; 9 bases match TRBD1. J was trimmed by 5 bases and V by 7 bases; bases with no gene match: 12. CDR1 SGHRS and CDR2 YFSETQ come from the germline V gene. CDR3 length: 15 amino acids. The CDR3 DNA sequence: TGCGCCAGCCGGACAGGGGCAAACCTGCTGGAGACCCAGTACTTC. Translating gives CASRTGANLLETQYF.

The rearrangement links TRBV28 to TRBJ2-7; maybe TRBD1 (6 bases). CDR1 MDHEN and CDR2 SYDVKM come from the germline V gene. This CDR3 is built from 16 residues. V was cut by 2 bases and J by 3 bases, with 17 bases left in between. CDR3 protein: CASSLGGTGIIYEQYF. In nucleotides, the CDR3 is TGTGCCAGCAGTTTAGGCGGTACAGGGATTATCTACGAGCAGTACTTC.

The chain links TRBV5-1 to TRBJ2-7; D possibly uses TRBD1 or TRBD2 (5 bases each). The CDR3 spans 17 residues. With 1 base removed from V and 0 bases from J, the gap between germline ends came to 17 bases. Germline CDR1 and CDR2: SGHRS and YFSETQ. CDR3 nucleotides: TGCGCCAGCAGCTTGTGGATTCAGAAGGGGAGCTCCTACGAGCAGTACTTC. Its protein product is CASSLWIQKGSSYEQYF.

The chain employs TRBV18 and TRBJ1-5; no reliable D call. Germline CDR1 KGHSH, CDR2 LQKENI. The CDR3 contains 15 residues. Between the trimmed V and J ends, which lost 2 bases and 0 bases, there was a span of 8 bases. The CDR3, as DNA: TGTGCCAGCTCACCAGAATCTAATAGCAATCAGCCCCAGCATTTT. Its protein is CASSPESNSNQPQHF.

The CDR3 reads CASARDRYSNQPQHF. Here the CDR3 DNA reads TGTGCCAGCGCCCGGGACAGATATAGCAATCAGCCCCAGCATTTT. V and J are TRBV2 and TRBJ1-5, with TRBD1 matching over 7 bases. The CDR3 sequence is 15 residues long. Germline V gives CDR1 SNHLY, CDR2 FYNNEI. V lost 8 bases to trimming and J lost 0 bases; unmatched junction nucleotides: 7. The full variable domain, with the rest looked up from reference TRBV2 and TRBJ1-5, is EPEVTQTPSHQVTQMGQEVILRCVPISNHLYFYWYRQILGQKVEFLVSFYNNEISEKSEIFDDQFSVERPDGSNFTLKIRSTKLEDSAMYFCASARDRYSNQPQHFGDGTRLSIL.

This chain joins TRBV2 and TRBJ1-5; weak D call: TRBD1 (5 bases). The germline V and J ends were trimmed by 5 bases and 4 bases, with 15 bases remaining between them. The germline V gene has CDR1 SNHLY and CDR2 FYNNEI. The CDR3 totals 15 residues. In nucleotides, the CDR3 is TGTGCCAGCAGTCGGGTGCAGGGTCGGAATCAGCCCCAGCATTTT. It encodes CASSRVQGRNQPQHF.

The chain is built from TRBV30 and TRBJ1-5, with a possible D match to TRBD1 (6 bases). The germline CDR1 and CDR2 sequences are GTSNPN and SVGIG (reference sequence). The V gene lost 2 bases and the J gene lost 2 bases, with 13 bases spanning the gap. CDR3 length: 15 amino acids. The DNA of the CDR3 is TGTGCCTGGAGTCCACGGGGGCTCGGCAATCAGCCCCAGCATTTT. This translates into CAWSPRGLGNQPQHF.

This clone was seen a few times. The genes are TRBV28 and TRBJ1-6; D is unclear. The CDR3 loop spans 12 amino acids. The V and J ends lost 7 bases and 8 bases respectively, with 9 bases between them. Germline V gene lookup returns CDR1 MDHEN and CDR2 SYDVKM. The CDR3: CASTSGYSPLHF. CDR3 DNA sequence: TGTGCCAGCACGAGTGGGTATTCACCCCTCCACTTT.

J is TRBJ1-5 and V is TRBV18, with D perhaps matching TRBD1 (5 bases). CDR3 length: 17 amino acids. CDR1 and CDR2 (germline): KGHSH, LQKENI. With 5 bases removed from V and 1 base from J, the gap between germline ends came to 18 bases. CDR3 loop: CASSTGDAGGSNQPQHF. The CDR3 DNA reads as TGTGCCAGCTCAACAGGAGACGCCGGGGGAAGCAATCAGCCCCAGCATTTT. Full variable domain (rest looked up from reference TRBV18 and TRBJ1-5): NAGVMQNPRHLVRRRGQEARLRCSPMKGHSHVYWYRQLPEEGLKFMVYLQKENIIDESGMPKERFSAEFPKEGPSILRIQQVVRGDSAAYFCASSTGDAGGSNQPQHFGDGTRLSIL.

V gene TRBV28 combines with J gene TRBJ1-6; D remains ambiguous. CDR1 MDHEN and CDR2 SYDVKM come from the germline V gene. The CDR3 is 17 amino acids. The V and J ends lost 2 bases and 7 bases respectively, with 18 bases between them. CDR3: CASSLNVGYSRNSPLHF. In nucleotides, the CDR3 is TGTGCCAGCAGTTTAAACGTAGGTTACAGCAGGAATTCACCCCTCCACTTT. Together with reference TRBV28 and TRBJ1-6, the CDR3 gives the full variable domain: DVKVTQSSRYLVKRTGEKVFLECVQDMDHENMFWYRQDPGLGLRLIYFSYDVKMKEKGDIPEGYSVSREKKERFSLILESASTNQTSMYLCASSLNVGYSRNSPLHFGNGTRLTVT.

CDR3 DNA: TGTGCCAGCAGCTTGGGGGTGAGGCCTGTACCCTCCTACGAGCAGTACTTC. Protein: CASSLGVRPVPSYEQYF. V is TRBV5-6 and J is TRBJ2-7; D not resolved. Looked up from germline, CDR1 is SGHDT and CDR2 is YYEEEE. The CDR3 length is 17 residues. V was trimmed by 0 bases and J by 0 bases, leaving 16 bases between them.

V is TRBV5-1 and J is TRBJ1-3; 7 positions agree with TRBD1. The CDR3 contains 15 residues. In germline, CDR1 is SGHRS, CDR2 YFSETQ. The ends lost 2 bases at V and 4 bases at J; junction bases unmatched: 6. In DNA form, the CDR3 reads TGCGCCAGCAGCTTAACAGGGGATCAGGGAAACACCATATATTTT. Protein: CASSLTGDQGNTIYF. Filled out from reference TRBV5-1 and TRBJ1-3, the complete variable domain reads KAGVTQTPRYLIKTRGQQVTLSCSPISGHRSVSWYQQTPGQGLQFLFEYFSETQRNKGNFPGRFSGRQFSNSRSEMNVSTLELGDSALYLCASSLTGDQGNTIYFGEGSWLTVV.

The CDR3 bases are TGTGCCAGCAGCCAAGCGTGGATGACCTATGGCTACACCTTC. The encoded protein is CASSQAWMTYGYTF. This chain links TRBV3-1 (or the pseudogene TRBV3-2) with TRBJ1-2; no reliable D call. The V gene's germline CDR1 is LGHDT and CDR2 YNNKEL (reference sequence). The CDR3 sequence is 14 residues long. With 1 base removed from V and 4 bases from J, the gap between germline ends came to 10 bases.

The V call is TRBV6-2 or TRBV6-3, the J call TRBJ1-5; 11 positions agree with TRBD1. The CDR3 is 15 amino acids. Losses at the gene ends were 5 bases for V and 4 bases for J; bases not matched to a gene: 4. The germline V gene encodes CDR1 MNHEY and CDR2 SVGEGT. CDR3 sequence: CASSRTGGANQPQHF. The CDR3 DNA sequence: TGTGCCAGCAGTCGGACAGGGGGCGCGAATCAGCCCCAGCATTTT.

The CDR3 reads CASSLYRDGEQYF. The CDR3 DNA sequence: TGTGCCAGCAGTTTATACAGGGACGGCGAGCAGTACTTC. J is TRBJ2-7 and V is TRBV27; D might be TRBD1 (6 bases). CDR3 length: 13 residues. The ends were cut back, 1 base at V and 6 bases at J, with 10 bases in the middle. Germline CDR1 MNHEY, CDR2 SMNVEV (reference sequence).

The J gene is TRBJ2-7, the V gene TRBV28; TRBD1 is a possible D gene (5 bases). Germline CDR1 and CDR2: MDHEN and SYDVKM. The CDR3 is 15 amino acids. V was clipped by 4 bases and J by 7 bases, with 20 bases between them. The CDR3 DNA reads as TGTGCCAGCAGTTCTTCCTCGGGCAGGGTGGGGGAGCAGTACTTC. Protein sequence: CASSSSSGRVGEQYF.

V gene TRBV6-5 combines with J gene TRBJ1-2; 7 nucleotides line up with TRBD1. The V and J ends lost 10 bases and 0 bases, in that order; junction bases with no gene match: 11. Germline V lookup: CDR1 MNHEY, CDR2 SVGAGI. The CDR3 is 15 residues long. The CDR3 region has the DNA TGTGCCACCATGTCGGGACAGAGAACTAACTATGGCTACACCTTC. The encoded protein is CATMSGQRTNYGYTF.

The chain joins TRBV18 to TRBJ2-7; 11 nucleotides line up with TRBD2. This CDR3 has 15 residues. CDR1 is KGHSH, CDR2 LQKENI, per germline. The V segment lost 0 bases and the J segment 6 bases; nucleotides outside the gene matches: 4. The CDR3 region has the DNA TGTGCCAGCTCACCACCGGTGACTAGCGGGACCGAGCAGTACTTC. Translating it yields CASSPPVTSGTEQYF.

This rearrangement joins TRBV2 to TRBJ1-1; TRBD1 might be the D (6 bases). The CDR3 length is 14 residues. Trimming took 6 bases from V and 8 from J, leaving 19 bases between them. Germline V lookup: CDR1 SNHLY, CDR2 FYNNEI. The CDR3 DNA follows: TGTGCCAGCAGAGCGAGGGGGGCTCTTTCGGAAGCTTTCTTT. This codes for CASRARGALSEAFF.

The chain employs TRBV6-6 and TRBJ1-3; a possible D gene is TRBD1 (6 bases). Germline V gene lookup returns CDR1 MNHNY and CDR2 SVGAGI (reference sequence). With 4 bases removed from V and 0 bases from J, the gap between germline ends came to 13 bases. This CDR3 contains 16 residues. In DNA form, the CDR3 reads TGTGCCAGCAGTTTATCAGACAGGAGCTCTGGAAACACCATATATTTT. It translates to CASSLSDRSSGNTIYF.

The chain couples TRBV28 to TRBJ1-5; D is unresolved. Trimming took 6 bases from V and 9 from J, leaving 12 bases between them. This CDR3 has 12 residues. Germline assignment: CDR1 MDHEN and CDR2 SYDVKM. The CDR3 here is CASRSSLVPQHF. CDR3 sequence (DNA): TGTGCCAGCAGGAGCAGTCTAGTGCCCCAGCATTTT.

The chain joins TRBV15 to TRBJ1-2; 10 bases map to TRBD1. Trimming at V came to 3 bases and at J to 8 bases, leaving 9 bases not matched to a gene. Per the germline V gene, CDR1 is LNHNV and CDR2 is YYDKDF (reference sequence). The CDR3 runs 15 residues. This chain's CDR3 is CATSSGGTGVGGYTF. CDR3 sequence (DNA): TGTGCCACCAGCAGTGGCGGGACAGGGGTAGGGGGCTACACCTTC.